Presented here are 8 T cell receptor beta chains from one specimen sequenced in a study of cytomegalovirus exposure and HLA in healthy donors. The PCR contained 60 Vbeta and 13 Jbeta primers. Using immunoSEQ multiplex PCR, the repertoire was profiled, and TCRdb retains in-frame clones only, with some absent. The sample carries 70,000 to 90,000 clones, around 76% recorded once. Sequenced: PBMCs. These receptors all stem from a male donor in good health and CMV-seropositive.

The chain joins TRBV9 to TRBJ2-7; 9 bases are a match to TRBD2. This CDR3 has 14 amino acids. The V segment lost 3 bases and the J segment 4 bases; nucleotides outside the gene matches: 5. Germline CDR1 is SGDLS and CDR2 is YYNGEE. The CDR3 nucleotides are TGTGCCAGCAGCGCCTCTAGCGGGGTGTACGAGCAGTACTTC. It is translated as CASSASSGVYEQYF.

The chain recombines TRBV6-5 with TRBJ2-3; 15 nucleotides agree with TRBD2. J gave up 10 bases and V 4 bases, and 6 bases lay outside the gene matches. The CDR3 totals 15 residues. CDR1 is MNHEY and CDR2 is SVGAGI in the germline V gene. CDR3 in amino acids: CASSSGTSGRIAQYF. The CDR3 coding sequence is TGTGCCAGCAGTTCCGGGACTAGCGGGAGGATAGCGCAGTATTTT.

This clone has just a few counts. The CDR3 DNA follows: TGTGCCAGCAGCCCAGAGCCTAGCTCCTACAATGAGCAGTTCTTC. It encodes CASSPEPSSYNEQFF. The chain couples TRBV9 to TRBJ2-1; D unresolved. Trimming shortened V by 4 bases and J by 0 bases, and 11 bases separated the two germline ends. The CDR3 loop spans 15 amino acids. Germline CDR1 and CDR2: SGDLS and YYNGEE.

This clone was recorded once. This chain joins TRBV7-6 and TRBJ2-2; D is possibly TRBD1 (6 bases). The CDR3 runs to 14 residues. Trimming pared 5 bases from V and 10 bases from J, leaving 17 bases between. Germline assignment: CDR1 SGHVS and CDR2 FNYEAQ. DNA for the CDR3: TGTGCCAGCAGCCCGGTTACAGGGATGATGGAGCTGTTTTTT. Amino acid sequence: CASSPVTGMMELFF. The full variable domain, rest sourced from reference TRBV7-6 and TRBJ2-2, is GAGVSQSPRYKVTKRGQDVALRCDPISGHVSLYWYRQALGQGPEFLTYFNYEAQQDKSGLPNDRFSAERPEGSISTLTIQRTEQRDSAMYRCASSPVTGMMELFFGEGSRLTVL.

V gene TRBV18 combines with J gene TRBJ2-5, with 7 bases lining up with TRBD1. The germline gives CDR1 KGHSH, CDR2 LQKENI. J gave up 3 bases and V 4 bases, and 2 bases lay outside the gene matches. The CDR3 runs 13 residues. CDR3 protein: CASSRGTEETQYF. In DNA, the CDR3 is TGTGCCAGCTCACGGGGGACAGAAGAGACCCAGTACTTC.

The rearrangement joins TRBV12-5 to TRBJ2-1, with 10 nucleotides matching TRBD2. The CDR3 length is 15 residues. With 5 bases clipped from V and 5 bases from J, the junction kept 6 bases outside the gene matches. Germline V gene sequence: CDR1 LGHNT, CDR2 FRNRAP. Written as DNA, the CDR3 is TGTGCTAGTGGTCTAGCGGGAGTGAACAACAATGAGCAGTTCTTC. Translated: CASGLAGVNNNEQFF.

The chain joins TRBV27 to TRBJ1-2, with TRBD1 as a possible D gene (6 bases). V was cut by 0 bases and J by 6 bases, with 11 bases left in between. This CDR3 comprises 14 residues. Looked up from germline, CDR1 is MNHEY and CDR2 is SMNVEV (reference sequence). The CDR3 is CASSLSWGRHGYTF. The CDR3 DNA reads as TGTGCCAGCAGTTTATCGTGGGGGCGCCATGGCTACACCTTC.

V gene TRBV18 combines with J gene TRBJ1-2; 9 bases match TRBD1. Losses at the gene ends were 3 bases for V and 1 base for J; bases not matched to a gene: 6. Germline assignment: CDR1 KGHSH and CDR2 LQKENI. CDR3 size: 16 residues. The CDR3 DNA sequence: TGTGCCAGCTCACCGAGAGGGACAGGGATTAACTATGGCTACACCTTC. This codes for CASSPRGTGINYGYTF.